This TCR beta chain is from a study of beta chain features in type 1 diabetes. This clone has just a few counts. The CDR3 loop spans 14 amino acids. Looked up from germline, CDR1 is MNHNY and CDR2 is SVGAGI (reference sequence). V lost 6 bases and J 2 bases, leaving 13 bases between the germline ends. Expressed TCRB transcripts were sequenced, since all the RNA that had been isolated was reverse transcribed. TCRdb keeps only in-frame clones here, not all; method: immunoSEQ multiplex PCR. In the table there are 350,000 or so clones, 15% to 20% of which are singletons. Sequenced input: naive CD4+ T cells from blood. The receptor's source is a woman aged 18-29 years in good health. The gene calls are TRBV6-6 and TRBJ2-5, with no clear D. The CDR3 DNA sequence: TGTGCCAGCAGGGTCAGTCTCAAACAAGAGACCCAGTACTTC. Its translation is CASRVSLKQETQYF.